These T cell receptor beta chains were read from a single sample in a study of T cell clonotyping in hematopoietic cell transplantation. The assay was immunoSEQ multiplex PCR, and TCRdb's table has in-frame clones only and misses some. The sample yields roughly 23,000 clones, roughly 90% seen once. Sample: peripheral blood mononuclear cells, taken before stem cell transplant. Every receptor here comes from a man aged 18 to 30 with biphenotypic leukemia. Some clones in this sample may be carry-over from other donors' samples. CDR3s leave out the opening cysteine and the closing phenylalanine or tryptophan. The order of the fields is J gene, V gene, D gene, CDR3 protein. D genes are given only for firm matches.

j_gene: TRBJ1-1
v_gene: TRBV6-5
d_gene: -
CDR3aa: ASHRAVPNTEAF

j_gene: TRBJ1-5
v_gene: TRBV4-1
d_gene: TRBD1
CDR3aa: ASSQEGDRDQPQH

j_gene: TRBJ2-1
v_gene: TRBV5-1
d_gene: -
CDR3aa: ASSLALGNEQF

j_gene: TRBJ2-2
v_gene: TRBV7-7
d_gene: -
CDR3aa: ASSLEAAENTGELF

j_gene: TRBJ1-4
v_gene: TRBV27
d_gene: -
CDR3aa: ASSGRVDEKLF

j_gene: TRBJ1-4
v_gene: TRBV2
d_gene: -
CDR3aa: ASSEALQGEKLF

j_gene: TRBJ1-3
v_gene: TRBV19
d_gene: -
CDR3aa: ASSPRDGGNTIY

j_gene: TRBJ1-1
v_gene: TRBV10-1
d_gene: -
CDR3aa: ASSESGGNTEAF

j_gene: TRBJ2-3
v_gene: TRBV7-8
d_gene: TRBD2
CDR3aa: ASSLVRLAGGRDTQY

j_gene: TRBJ2-5
v_gene: TRBV7-2
d_gene: -
CDR3aa: ASSPRRQETQY

j_gene: TRBJ1-2
v_gene: TRBV18
d_gene: -
CDR3aa: ASSPSDRHTYGYT

j_gene: TRBJ2-7
v_gene: TRBV5-1
d_gene: TRBD1
CDR3aa: ASSWGDRGDEQY

j_gene: TRBJ2-2
v_gene: TRBV13
d_gene: TRBD2
CDR3aa: ASSRLAGGPNTGELF

j_gene: TRBJ1-2
v_gene: TRBV6-6
d_gene: -
CDR3aa: ASSYGDPILYT

j_gene: TRBJ1-1
v_gene: TRBV9
d_gene: -
CDR3aa: ASSVVQGLDTEAF

j_gene: TRBJ1-2
v_gene: TRBV6-5
d_gene: -
CDR3aa: ASSPTGPYYGYT

j_gene: TRBJ2-2
v_gene: TRBV11-3
d_gene: TRBD2
CDR3aa: ASSFRLAGAGELF

j_gene: TRBJ2-1
v_gene: TRBV7-9
d_gene: TRBD1
CDR3aa: ASNSQQGAYNEQF

j_gene: TRBJ2-3
v_gene: TRBV30
d_gene: -
CDR3aa: AWSHGRGADTQY

j_gene: TRBJ2-3
v_gene: TRBV27
d_gene: -
CDR3aa: ASLSLGGLSTDTQY

j_gene: TRBJ1-5
v_gene: TRBV5-1
d_gene: -
CDR3aa: ASSLGIDQPQH

j_gene: TRBJ2-3
v_gene: TRBV5-4
d_gene: -
CDR3aa: ASSPDLNTDTQY

j_gene: TRBJ1-2
v_gene: TRBV10-2
d_gene: -
CDR3aa: ASSPRSGSYYGYT

j_gene: TRBJ2-5
v_gene: TRBV6-5
d_gene: -
CDR3aa: ASSYGQIQETQY

j_gene: TRBJ2-7
v_gene: TRBV28
d_gene: -
CDR3aa: ASSPGDFYEQY

j_gene: TRBJ1-5
v_gene: TRBV27
d_gene: -
CDR3aa: ASSRPGQPQH

j_gene: TRBJ2-3
v_gene: TRBV19
d_gene: TRBD2
CDR3aa: ASSIRSGGYTDTQY

j_gene: TRBJ1-5
v_gene: TRBV19
d_gene: -
CDR3aa: ASSRGRWYSNQPQH

j_gene: TRBJ1-4
v_gene: TRBV7-9
d_gene: -
CDR3aa: ASKSPIDGANEKLF

j_gene: TRBJ2-2
v_gene: TRBV5-4
d_gene: TRBD2
CDR3aa: ASSSTSGSSAGELF

j_gene: TRBJ1-5
v_gene: TRBV19
d_gene: -
CDR3aa: ATSRGGLQPQH